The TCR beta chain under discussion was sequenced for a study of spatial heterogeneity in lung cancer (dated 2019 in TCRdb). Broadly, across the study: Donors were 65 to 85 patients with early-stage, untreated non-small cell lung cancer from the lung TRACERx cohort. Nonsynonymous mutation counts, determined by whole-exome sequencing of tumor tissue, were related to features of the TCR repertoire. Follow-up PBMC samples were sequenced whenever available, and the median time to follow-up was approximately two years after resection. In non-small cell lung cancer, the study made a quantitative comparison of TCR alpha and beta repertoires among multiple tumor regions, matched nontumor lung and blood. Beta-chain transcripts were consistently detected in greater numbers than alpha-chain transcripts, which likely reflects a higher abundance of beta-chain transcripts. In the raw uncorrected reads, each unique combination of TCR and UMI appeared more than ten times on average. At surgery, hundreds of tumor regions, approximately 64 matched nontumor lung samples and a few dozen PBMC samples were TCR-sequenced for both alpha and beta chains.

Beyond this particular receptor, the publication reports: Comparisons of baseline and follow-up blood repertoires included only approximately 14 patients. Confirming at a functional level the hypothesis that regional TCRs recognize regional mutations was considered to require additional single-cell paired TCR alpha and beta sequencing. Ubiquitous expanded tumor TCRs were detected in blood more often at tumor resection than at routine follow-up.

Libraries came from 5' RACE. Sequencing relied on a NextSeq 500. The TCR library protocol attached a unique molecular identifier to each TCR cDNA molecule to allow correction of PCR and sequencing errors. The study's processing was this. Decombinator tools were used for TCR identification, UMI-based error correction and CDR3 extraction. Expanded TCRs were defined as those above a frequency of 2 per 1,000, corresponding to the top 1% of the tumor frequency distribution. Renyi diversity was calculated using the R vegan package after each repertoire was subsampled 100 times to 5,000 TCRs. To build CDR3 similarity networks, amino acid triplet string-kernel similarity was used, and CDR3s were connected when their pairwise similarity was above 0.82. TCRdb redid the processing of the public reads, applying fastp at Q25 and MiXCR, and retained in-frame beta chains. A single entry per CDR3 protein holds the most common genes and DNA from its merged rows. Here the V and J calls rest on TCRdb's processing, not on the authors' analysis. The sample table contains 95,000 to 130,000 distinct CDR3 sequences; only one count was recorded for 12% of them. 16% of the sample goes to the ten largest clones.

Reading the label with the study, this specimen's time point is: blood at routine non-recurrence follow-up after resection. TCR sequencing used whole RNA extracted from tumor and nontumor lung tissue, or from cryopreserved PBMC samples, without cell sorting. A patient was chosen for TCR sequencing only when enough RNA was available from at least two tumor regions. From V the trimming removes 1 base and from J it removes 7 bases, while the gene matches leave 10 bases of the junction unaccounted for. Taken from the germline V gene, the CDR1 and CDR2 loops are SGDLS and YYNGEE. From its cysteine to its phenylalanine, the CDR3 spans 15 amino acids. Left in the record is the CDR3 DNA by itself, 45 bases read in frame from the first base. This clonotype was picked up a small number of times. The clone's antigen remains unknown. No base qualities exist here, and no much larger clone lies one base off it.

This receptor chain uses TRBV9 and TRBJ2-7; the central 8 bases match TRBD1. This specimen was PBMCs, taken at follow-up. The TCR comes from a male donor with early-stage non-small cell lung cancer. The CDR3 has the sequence CASSVTGTGAGEQYF. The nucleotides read TGTGCCAGCAGCGTAACCGGGACAGGCGCCGGTGAGCAGTACTTC.